The present T cell receptor beta chain was sequenced within a study of blood T cell repertoires in COVID-19. Assay: immunoSEQ multiplex PCR; the TCRdb copy retains only in-frame clones and omits some. The sample consists of 200,000 to 300,000 clones, around nine tenths of them appearing once. This clonotype was sampled from a woman under 30 who had recovered from COVID-19. Specimen: PBMCs or T cells enriched from blood (not recorded which).

The CDR3 is CASSKASGGAISYNEQFF. In nucleotides, the CDR3 is TGTGCCAGCAGCAAAGCCAGCGGGGGGGCCATTTCCTACAATGAGCAGTTCTTC. This chain uses TRBV21-1 with TRBJ2-1; no DNA check was done on the table's D call, TRBD2. TRBV21-1 is an annotated pseudogene. The CDR3 spans 18 residues.